This entry concerns a single TCR beta chain. The germline gives CDR1 MGHDK, CDR2 SYGVNS. There are 16 residues in the CDR3. V was shortened by 8 bases and J by 5 bases, with 24 bases between the two germline ends. The data are from a study of cytomegalovirus exposure and HLA in healthy donors. With 60 Vbeta and 13 Jbeta primers, the PCR was carried out. The data were produced by immunoSEQ multiplex PCR, yet TCRdb's version contains in-frame clones alone and is incomplete. Of fewer than 200,000 clones detected, approximately 71% appear once; the ten largest clones hold about 1.6%. This TCR came from a girl aged 10-17 years in good health and CMV-seronegative. The gene calls are TRBV25-1 and TRBJ1-2; D not resolved. Material for sequencing was PBMCs. This CDR3 is CASSSGSGSSSYGYTF. The CDR3 region has the DNA TGTGCCAGCTCCTCGGGAAGCGGATCCTCGAGTTATGGCTACACCTTC.